What follows describes a single TCR beta chain. The antigen is unknown. Every isolated RNA sample was fully reverse transcribed, so sequencing captured expressed TCRB transcripts. Here immunoSEQ multiplex PCR was the method, and the copy in TCRdb shows in-frame clones only, minus some. The sample lists almost 350,000 clones; about 19% were seen once. These data come from a study of beta chain features in type 1 diabetes. Study outcomes and limitations: PCR could preferentially amplify shorter templates, alike in patients and controls. Cells carrying high TCR expression could end up over-represented when cDNA is sequenced.

V shed 2 bases and J shed 8 bases, with 12 bases lying between them. Germline loops: CDR1 SEHNR, CDR2 FQNEAQ (reference sequence). The CDR3 is 13 residues long. J is TRBJ1-2 and V is TRBV7-9; D may be TRBD1 (6 bases). This receptor was identified in a woman under 30 in good health. Sequenced input: naive CD4+ T cells from blood. CDR3 nucleotide sequence: TGTGCCAGCAGCTTAATTCCAGGGGCCGGCTACACCTTC. This gives the protein CASSLIPGAGYTF.